These 14 T cell receptor beta chains share one sample of origin, sequenced in a study of a mutant IDH1 vaccine in newly diagnosed glioma. Assay used: immunoSEQ multiplex PCR; TCRdb lists only in-frame clones, some missing. The sample records roughly 69,000 clones, around 84% being singletons. These receptors lack a known antigen. The time point here: week 35, safety follow-up. The vaccine gave 300 ug of a 20-mer mutant IDH1 peptide subcutaneously per dose. The sample was PBMCs, taken from a glioma patient whose treatment included an IDH1 peptide vaccine. These receptors all come from a young man with glioma.

A single count supports this clone. The chain joins TRBV6-6 to TRBJ1-2; no clear D gene. There are 13 residues in the CDR3. The ends were cut back, 0 bases at V and 3 bases at J, with 5 bases in the middle. The germline CDR1 and CDR2 sequences are MNHNY and SVGAGI (reference sequence). The CDR3 bases are TGTGCCAGCAGTTACTCGCAAGACTATGGCTACACCTTC. This translates into CASSYSQDYGYTF.

The genes are TRBV6-4 and TRBJ2-2, with D possibly called TRBD1 or TRBD2 (5 bases each). V was shortened by 8 bases and J by 2 bases, with 12 bases between the two germline ends. CDR3 length: 14 residues. Germline loops: CDR1 MRHNA, CDR2 SNTAGT. CDR3 sequence (DNA): TGTGCCAGCGGAGAGGGGCCTAACACCGGGGAGCTGTTTTTT. It specifies CASGEGPNTGELFF.

The chain combines TRBV28 with TRBJ2-7; 8 nucleotides agree with TRBD1. This CDR3 is 15 amino acids long. Germline V gene sequence: CDR1 MDHEN, CDR2 SYDVKM. V dropped 4 bases and J dropped 6; count of bases not matched to a gene: 11. The CDR3: CASSSPRTGWVEQYF. For the CDR3, the DNA is TGTGCCAGCAGTTCCCCCCGGACAGGGTGGGTCGAGCAGTACTTC.

The chain couples TRBV5-1 to TRBJ2-1; the match to TRBD1 covers 10 bases. This CDR3 comprises 16 residues. J gave up 8 bases and V 3 bases, and 11 bases lay outside the gene matches. CDR1 and CDR2 (germline): SGHRS, YFSETQ. CDR3 nucleotide sequence: TGCGCCAGCAGCTCGACCGGGACAGGGGTAAGGGATGAGCAGTTCTTC. This gives the protein CASSSTGTGVRDEQFF.

This clone was observed once. The genes are TRBV7-9 and TRBJ2-7; D may correspond to TRBD1 or TRBD2 (5 bases each). The CDR3 totals 13 residues. Trimming removed 5 bases at V and 4 bases at J, with 12 bases between. The germline CDR1 and CDR2 sequences are SEHNR and FQNEAQ (reference sequence). CDR3 region: CASSPRGPYEQYF. The CDR3 DNA reads as TGTGCCAGCAGCCCGAGGGGCCCTTACGAGCAGTACTTC.

The chain uses TRBV15 and TRBJ2-1; 12 bases are shared with TRBD2. The V segment lost 1 base and the J segment 6 bases; nucleotides outside the gene matches: 10. The CDR3 is made up of 18 amino acids. Looked up from germline, CDR1 is LNHNV and CDR2 is YYDKDF (reference sequence). This CDR3 is CATSRGLAGGYRGNEQFF. Written as DNA, the CDR3 is TGTGCCACCAGCAGAGGGCTAGCGGGAGGGTATAGGGGCAATGAGCAGTTCTTC.

This sequence joins TRBV30 and TRBJ2-3; TRBD2 matches at 9 bases. The germline V gene encodes CDR1 GTSNPN and CDR2 SVGIG (reference sequence). This CDR3 contains 13 residues. The CDR3 loop reads CAGAGGLADTQYF. The CDR3 coding sequence is TGTGCTGGGGCGGGAGGGCTTGCAGATACGCAGTATTTT.

This clone showed up just once. The rearrangement uses TRBV5-4 and TRBJ2-3, with D possibly TRBD1 on 6 matching bases. The V end was cut by 5 bases, the J end by 2 bases, with 15 bases between. CDR1 is SGHNT and CDR2 is YYREEE in the germline V gene (reference sequence). The length of the CDR3 is 15 residues. Written as DNA, the CDR3 is TGTGCCAGCAGTCAGGGGTCTAGGCTCACAGATACGCAGTATTTT. It codes for CASSQGSRLTDTQYF.

The table lists this clone with a few counts. This sequence joins TRBV28 and TRBJ1-6; 9 nucleotides match TRBD1. Trimming at V came to 5 bases and at J to 10 bases, leaving 9 bases not matched to a gene. Germline V gives CDR1 MDHEN, CDR2 SYDVKM. The CDR3 is 15 residues long. The CDR3 region has the DNA TGTGCCAGCAGTGCCTCACAGGGGGCTAAATCACCCCTCCACTTT. It encodes CASSASQGAKSPLHF.

This clone was counted once. V is TRBV6-1 and J is TRBJ1-6; D perhaps matches TRBD1 (6 bases). The V end lost 1 base, the J end lost 10 bases, and 17 bases lay between the germline ends. The CDR3 loop spans 16 amino acids. The germline V gene encodes CDR1 MNHNS and CDR2 SASEGT. The CDR3 region is CASSEGWWQGPSPLHF. CDR3 DNA sequence: TGTGCCAGCAGTGAAGGGTGGTGGCAGGGGCCCTCACCCCTCCACTTT.

This clone showed up just a few times. The chain combines TRBV10-2 with TRBJ1-1, with 8 bases aligning to TRBD1. V lost 11 bases and J lost 4; bases outside the gene matches: 9. The CDR3 is made up of 13 amino acids. Germline V gene sequence: CDR1 WSHSY, CDR2 SAAADI. The CDR3 here is CAGNQGAGTEAFF. The CDR3 DNA follows: TGCGCCGGAAATCAGGGGGCGGGCACTGAAGCTTTCTTT.

This clone was detected only a few times. The chain employs TRBV6-5 and TRBJ1-1; 7 bases agree with TRBD1. Germline CDR1 reads MNHEY; CDR2 reads SVGAGI. With 5 bases clipped from V and 7 bases from J, the junction kept 10 bases outside the gene matches. This CDR3 contains 14 residues. For the CDR3, the DNA is TGTGCCAGCAGTCCCTGGGAGGGGGCAGGTGAAGCTTTCTTT. It translates to CASSPWEGAGEAFF.

The J gene is TRBJ2-1, the V gene TRBV7-9; D ambiguous. The ends were cut back, 1 base at V and 2 bases at J, with 12 bases in the middle. The CDR3 length is 16 residues. Germline CDR1 and CDR2: SEHNR and FQNEAQ (reference sequence). CDR3 loop: CASSLGWAPTYNEQFF. The CDR3, as DNA: TGTGCCAGCAGCTTAGGCTGGGCGCCCACCTACAATGAGCAGTTCTTC.

The gene calls are TRBV9 and TRBJ1-2; D is possibly TRBD1 (5 bases). The germline V gene encodes CDR1 SGDLS and CDR2 YYNGEE. The V end lost 1 base, the J end lost 0 bases, and 16 bases lay between the germline ends. There are 17 residues in the CDR3. Here the CDR3 reads CASSVLGPQGANYGYTF. Written as DNA, the CDR3 is TGTGCCAGCAGCGTATTAGGTCCCCAGGGAGCTAACTATGGCTACACCTTC.